This T cell receptor beta chain comes out of a study of blood T cell dynamics during melanoma immunotherapy. For the study at large: First-line therapy was either pembrolizumab or nivolumab with ipilimumab for metastatic melanoma.

Time point indicated: week 3, after first cycle of checkpoint inhibitor. Response was assessed by RECIST 1.1 at 12 weeks, except a couple of rapid progressors. Prior systemic cancer therapy, immunosuppressant use and other active malignancies excluded patients. With 8 bases clipped from V and 4 bases from J, the junction kept 5 bases outside the gene matches. Germline V lookup: CDR1 LGHNA, CDR2 YNFKEQ. The CDR3 loop spans 14 amino acids. Profiled with immunoSEQ multiplex PCR; TCRdb holds only in-frame clones, not every one. Of 4,000 to 4,500 clones listed, around nine tenths are singletons. The clonotype was recovered from a human donor with melanoma. This chain uses TRBV4-2 with TRBJ1-3; 10 nucleotides line up with TRBD1. Sequencing was performed on blood, taken from a patient treated with checkpoint blockade. CDR3 coding DNA: TGTGCCAGCGCCGACAGGGGGCGAGGAAACACCATATATTTT. It yields the protein CASADRGRGNTIYF.